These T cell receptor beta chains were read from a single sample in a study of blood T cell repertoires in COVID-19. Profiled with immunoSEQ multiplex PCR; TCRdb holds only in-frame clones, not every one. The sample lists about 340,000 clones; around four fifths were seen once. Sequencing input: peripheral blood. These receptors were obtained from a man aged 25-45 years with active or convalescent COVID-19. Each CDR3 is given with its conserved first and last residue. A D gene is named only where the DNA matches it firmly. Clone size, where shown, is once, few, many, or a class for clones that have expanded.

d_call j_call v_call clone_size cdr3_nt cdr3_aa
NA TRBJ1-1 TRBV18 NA TGTGCCAGCTCAGGAGGAGAAGCTTTCTTT CASSGGEAFF
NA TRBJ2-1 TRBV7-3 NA TGTGCCAGCAGTTTCACTCCGGGGGATCACAATGAGCAGTTCTTC CASSFTPGDHNEQFF
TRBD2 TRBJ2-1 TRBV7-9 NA TGTGCCAGCAGCTTACTAGCGGGAGAAAATGAGCAGTTCTTC CASSLLAGENEQFF
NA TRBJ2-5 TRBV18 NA TGTGCCAGCTCACCACAAGGGGTCGAGACCCAGTACTTC CASSPQGVETQYF
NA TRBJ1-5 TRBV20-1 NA TGCAGTGCTAGTTATACAGGGTTTAGGAATCAGCCCCAGCATTTT CSASYTGFRNQPQHF
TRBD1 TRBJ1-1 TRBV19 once TGTGCCAGTATGCAGGGGGCTGCGGTTGCTTTCTTT CASMQGAAVAFF
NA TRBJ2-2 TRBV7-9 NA TGTGCCAGCAGCTTAGTGAGGGCCCAACCAAACACCGGGGAGCTGTTTTTT CASSLVRAQPNTGELFF
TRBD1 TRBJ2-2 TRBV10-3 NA TGTGCCATCAGCGGACAGGGAGCGTTGGACACCGGGGAGCTGTTTTTT CAISGQGALDTGELFF
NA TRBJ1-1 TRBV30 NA TGTGCCTGGAAGTTGGAGGTGGGGAACACTGAAGCTTTCTTT CAWKLEVGNTEAFF
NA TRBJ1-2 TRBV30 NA TGTGCCTGGAAAAGGGGCTATGGCTACACCTTC CAWKRGYGYTF
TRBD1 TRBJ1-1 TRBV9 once TGTGCCAGCAGCGCGACAGGGGGCGCGAGGGAAAATTTTGAAGCTTTCTTT CASSATGGARENFEAFF
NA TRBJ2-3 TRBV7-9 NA TGTGCCAGCCGGTCCGGGGTATTCGGAGATACGCAGTATTTT CASRSGVFGDTQYF
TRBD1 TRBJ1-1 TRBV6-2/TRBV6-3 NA TGTGCCAGCAGCACAGGGGGCCAGAGGACTGAAGCTTTCTTT CASSTGGQRTEAFF
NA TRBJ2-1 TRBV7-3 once TGTGCCAGCAGCTTAGTCGGGACTGGACCGTACAATGAGCAGTTCTTC CASSLVGTGPYNEQFF
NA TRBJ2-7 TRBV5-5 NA TGTGCCAGCAGCCCGAGCTACGAGCAGTACTTC CASSPSYEQYF
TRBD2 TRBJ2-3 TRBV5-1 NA TGCGCCAGCAGCCCTACCACTAGCGGGCCTCTTGATACGCAGTATTTT CASSPTTSGPLDTQYF
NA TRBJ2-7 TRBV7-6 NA TGTGCCAGCAGCTTAACGTCAGGGAGGTCCTACGAGCAGTACTTC CASSLTSGRSYEQYF
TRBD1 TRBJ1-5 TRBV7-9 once TGTGCCAGCAGCTCGACAGGGGCCGTGTGGGAGCCCCAGCATTTT CASSSTGAVWEPQHF
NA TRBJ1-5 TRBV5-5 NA TGTGCCAGCAGCCCCTCGGCGGATTATAGCAATCAGCCCCAGCATTTT CASSPSADYSNQPQHF
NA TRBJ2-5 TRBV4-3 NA TGCGCCAGCAGCCAAGATTGGGAGACAGGAGAGGAGACCCAGTACTTC CASSQDWETGEETQYF
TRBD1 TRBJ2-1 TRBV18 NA TGTGCCAGCTCACCCGAGGCCCCAAATGCAGGGGGCTCCTACAATGAGCAGTTCTTC CASSPEAPNAGGSYNEQFF
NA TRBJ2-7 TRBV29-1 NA TGCAGCGTTCTGGAGCGAAGCGAGTACGAGCAGTACTTC CSVLERSEYEQYF
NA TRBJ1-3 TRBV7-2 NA TGTGCCAGCAGCGCCTATCTAGTACATGGAAACACCATATATTTT CASSAYLVHGNTIYF
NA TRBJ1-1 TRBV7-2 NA TGTGCCAGCAGCTCCAGGGTTCACACTGAAGCTTTCTTT CASSSRVHTEAFF
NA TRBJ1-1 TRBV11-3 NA TGTGCCAGCAGCAGCAGGGGATTTAACACTGAAGCTTTCTTT CASSSRGFNTEAFF